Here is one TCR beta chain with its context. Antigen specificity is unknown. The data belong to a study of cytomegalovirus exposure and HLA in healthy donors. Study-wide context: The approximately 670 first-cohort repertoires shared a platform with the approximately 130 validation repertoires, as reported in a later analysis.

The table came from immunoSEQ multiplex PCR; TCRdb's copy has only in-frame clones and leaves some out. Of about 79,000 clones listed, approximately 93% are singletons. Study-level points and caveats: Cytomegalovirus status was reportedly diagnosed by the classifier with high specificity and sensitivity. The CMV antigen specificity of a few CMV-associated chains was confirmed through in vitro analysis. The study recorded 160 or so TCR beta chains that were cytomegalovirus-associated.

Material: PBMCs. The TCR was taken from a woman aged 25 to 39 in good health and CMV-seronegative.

The CDR3 DNA follows: TGTGCCAGCAGTTTATCGGGACTAGCGGCTAGCTCCTACGAGCAGTACTTC. This gives the protein CASSLSGLAASSYEQYF. The rearrangement links TRBV27 to TRBJ2-7; TRBD2 aligns across 11 bases. The CDR3 is 17 amino acids. Germline V gives CDR1 MNHEY, CDR2 SMNVEV (reference sequence). V was clipped by 0 bases and J by 0 bases; unmatched bases: 4.